The source of this T cell receptor beta chain is a study of cytomegalovirus exposure and HLA in healthy donors. Overall study results and limits: One later analysis, an examination of the 100 to 150 validation repertoires, found that first-cohort TCR clusters tended to co-occur in them. In vitro work confirmed that a few CMV-associated chains recognize CMV antigens. Cytomegalovirus-associated TCR beta chains were listed, numbering approximately 150.

To note about this clone: No antigen is known for it.

The protocol was immunoSEQ multiplex PCR, while the TCRdb copy is restricted to in-frame clones and leaves out a portion. The repertoire includes about 140,000 clones, roughly nine tenths of them detected once, and 2.5% to 3.5% sits in the top ten. Germline V gene lookup returns CDR1 MGHRA and CDR2 YSYEKL. The V end lost 0 bases, the J end lost 1 base, and 22 bases lay between the germline ends. The CDR3 sequence is 19 residues long. V gene TRBV4-1 combines with J gene TRBJ2-7; weak D call: TRBD2 (5 bases). The specimen was PBMCs. The clonotype comes from a man between 18 and 29 years old in good health and CMV-seronegative. CDR3 coding DNA: TGCGCCAGCAGCCAAGATCGTTTTGTAGGCGGGCGGATTTCCTACGAGCAGTACTTC. Translation gives CASSQDRFVGGRISYEQYF.